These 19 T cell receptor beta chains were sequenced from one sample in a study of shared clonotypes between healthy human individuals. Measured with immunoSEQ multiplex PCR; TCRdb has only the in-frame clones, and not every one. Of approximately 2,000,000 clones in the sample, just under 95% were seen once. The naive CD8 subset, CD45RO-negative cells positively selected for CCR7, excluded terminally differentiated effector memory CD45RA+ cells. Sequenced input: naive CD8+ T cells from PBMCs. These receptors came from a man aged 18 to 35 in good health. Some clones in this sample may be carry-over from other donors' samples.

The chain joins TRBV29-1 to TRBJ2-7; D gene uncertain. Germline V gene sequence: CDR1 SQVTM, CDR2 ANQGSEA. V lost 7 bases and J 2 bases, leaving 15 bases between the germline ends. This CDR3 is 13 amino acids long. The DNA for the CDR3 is TGCAGCGCGAGAGGCACCCGTGCCTACGAGCAGTACTTC. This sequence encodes CSARGTRAYEQYF.

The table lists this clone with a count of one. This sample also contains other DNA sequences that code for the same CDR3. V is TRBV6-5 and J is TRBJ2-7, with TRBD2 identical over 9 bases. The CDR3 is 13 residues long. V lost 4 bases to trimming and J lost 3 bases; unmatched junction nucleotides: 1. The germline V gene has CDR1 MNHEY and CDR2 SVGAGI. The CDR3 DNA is TGTGCCAGCAGTTTTAGCGGGAGCTACGAGCAGTACTTC. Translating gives CASSFSGSYEQYF.

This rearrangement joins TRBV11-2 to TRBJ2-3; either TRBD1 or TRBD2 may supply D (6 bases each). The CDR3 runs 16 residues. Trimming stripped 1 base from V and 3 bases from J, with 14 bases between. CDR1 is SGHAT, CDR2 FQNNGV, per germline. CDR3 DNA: TGTGCCAGCAGCTTAGTTCCCGGGGGCTGGACAGATACGCAGTATTTT. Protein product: CASSLVPGGWTDTQYF.

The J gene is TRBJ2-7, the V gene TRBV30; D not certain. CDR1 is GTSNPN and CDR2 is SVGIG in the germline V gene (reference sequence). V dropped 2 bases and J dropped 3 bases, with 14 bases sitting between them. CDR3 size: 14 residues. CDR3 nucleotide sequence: TGTGCCTGGAGTTTTGGATATTTGAGCTACGAGCAGTACTTC. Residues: CAWSFGYLSYEQYF.

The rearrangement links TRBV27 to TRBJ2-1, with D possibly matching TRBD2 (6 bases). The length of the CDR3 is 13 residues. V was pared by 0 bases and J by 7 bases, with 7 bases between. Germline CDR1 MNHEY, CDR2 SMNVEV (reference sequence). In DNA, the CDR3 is TGTGCCAGCAGTTTATCGGGGACTAATGAGCAGTTCTTC. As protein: CASSLSGTNEQFF.

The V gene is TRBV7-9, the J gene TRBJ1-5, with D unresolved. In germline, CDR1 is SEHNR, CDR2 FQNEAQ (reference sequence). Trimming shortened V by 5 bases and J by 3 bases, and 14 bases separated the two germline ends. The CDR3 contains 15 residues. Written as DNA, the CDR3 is TGTGCCAGCAGCCAGAGTACAATCTACAATCAGCCCCAGCATTTT. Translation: CASSQSTIYNQPQHF.

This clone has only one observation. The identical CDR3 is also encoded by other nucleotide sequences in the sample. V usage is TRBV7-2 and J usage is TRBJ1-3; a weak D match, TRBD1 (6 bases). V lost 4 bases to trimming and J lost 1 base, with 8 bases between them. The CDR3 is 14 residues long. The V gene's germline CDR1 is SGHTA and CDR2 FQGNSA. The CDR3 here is CASSSRGSGNTIYF. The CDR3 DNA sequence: TGTGCCAGCAGCTCCAGGGGTTCTGGAAACACCATATATTTT.

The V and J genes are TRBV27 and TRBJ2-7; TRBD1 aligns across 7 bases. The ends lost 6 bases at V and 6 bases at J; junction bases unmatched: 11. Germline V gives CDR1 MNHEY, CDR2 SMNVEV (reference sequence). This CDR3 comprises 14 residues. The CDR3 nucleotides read TGTGCCAGCAGGGAACAGGGGATTGGTGCCGAGCAGTACTTC. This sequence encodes CASREQGIGAEQYF.

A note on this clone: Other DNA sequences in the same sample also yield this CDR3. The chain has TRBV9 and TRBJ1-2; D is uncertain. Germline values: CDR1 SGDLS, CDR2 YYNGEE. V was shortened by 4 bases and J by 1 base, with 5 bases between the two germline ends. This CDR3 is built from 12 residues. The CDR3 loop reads CASSPGNYGYTF. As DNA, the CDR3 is TGTGCCAGCAGCCCCGGTAACTATGGCTACACCTTC.

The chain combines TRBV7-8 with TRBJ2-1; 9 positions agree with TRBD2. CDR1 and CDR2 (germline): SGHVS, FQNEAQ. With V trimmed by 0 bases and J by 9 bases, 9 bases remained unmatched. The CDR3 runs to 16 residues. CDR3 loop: CASSLAPGTSNSEQFF. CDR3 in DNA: TGTGCCAGCAGCTTAGCTCCCGGGACTAGCAACAGTGAGCAGTTCTTC.

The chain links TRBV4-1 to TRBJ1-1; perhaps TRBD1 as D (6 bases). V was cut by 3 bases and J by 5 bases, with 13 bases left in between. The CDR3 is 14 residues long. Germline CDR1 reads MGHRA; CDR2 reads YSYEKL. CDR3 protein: CASSHEGRGTEAFF. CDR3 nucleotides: TGCGCCAGCAGCCACGAGGGCAGGGGAACTGAAGCTTTCTTT.

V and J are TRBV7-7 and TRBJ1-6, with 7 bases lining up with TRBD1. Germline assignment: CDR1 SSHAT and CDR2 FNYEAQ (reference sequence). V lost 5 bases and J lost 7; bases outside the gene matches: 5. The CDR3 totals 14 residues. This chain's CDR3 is CASSKTGRNSPLHF. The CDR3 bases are TGTGCCAGCAGCAAGACAGGGAGAAATTCACCCCTCCACTTT.

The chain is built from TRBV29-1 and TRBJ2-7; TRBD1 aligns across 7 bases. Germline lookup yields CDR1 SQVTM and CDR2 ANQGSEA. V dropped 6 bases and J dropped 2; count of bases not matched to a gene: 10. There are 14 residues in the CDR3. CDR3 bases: TGCAGCGTCCCCACCGGGACAGACCCCTACGAGCAGTACTTC. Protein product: CSVPTGTDPYEQYF.

In DNA form, the CDR3 reads TGTGCCAGCAGCTTAGCTGCAGGGGTATACACCGGGGAGCTGTTTTTT. Residues: CASSLAAGVYTGELFF. V gene TRBV7-8 combines with J gene TRBJ2-2; D might be TRBD1 (6 bases). V gave up 0 bases and J gave up 3 bases, with 11 bases separating them. This CDR3 contains 16 residues. Germline CDR1 is SGHVS and CDR2 is FQNEAQ.

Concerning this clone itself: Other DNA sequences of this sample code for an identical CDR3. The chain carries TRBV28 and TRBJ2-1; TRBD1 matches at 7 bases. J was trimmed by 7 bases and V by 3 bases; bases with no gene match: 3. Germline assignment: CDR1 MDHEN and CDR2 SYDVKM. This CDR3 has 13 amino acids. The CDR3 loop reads CASSLLTGNEQFF. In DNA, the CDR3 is TGTGCCAGCAGTTTGCTGACAGGGAATGAGCAGTTCTTC. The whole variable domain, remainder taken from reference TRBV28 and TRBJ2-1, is DVKVTQSSRYLVKRTGEKVFLECVQDMDHENMFWYRQDPGLGLRLIYFSYDVKMKEKGDIPEGYSVSREKKERFSLILESASTNQTSMYLCASSLLTGNEQFFGPGTRLTVL.

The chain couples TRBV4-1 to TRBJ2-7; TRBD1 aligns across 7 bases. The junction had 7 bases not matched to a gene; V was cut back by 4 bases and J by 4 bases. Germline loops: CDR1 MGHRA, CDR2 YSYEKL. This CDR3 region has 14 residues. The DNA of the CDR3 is TGCGCCAGCAGCCCGTGGGACAGCCCATACGAGCAGTACTTC. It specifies CASSPWDSPYEQYF.

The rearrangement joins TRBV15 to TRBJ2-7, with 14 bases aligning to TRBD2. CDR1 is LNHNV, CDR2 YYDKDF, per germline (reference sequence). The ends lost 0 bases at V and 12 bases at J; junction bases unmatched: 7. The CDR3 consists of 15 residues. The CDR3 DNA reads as TGTGCCACCAGCAGAGATAGGGGACTAGCGGGAGTTCCGTACTTC. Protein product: CATSRDRGLAGVPYF.

This CDR3 reads CASSMDLVFNQPQHF. Written as DNA, the CDR3 is TGTGCCAGTAGTATGGACCTAGTGTTCAATCAGCCCCAGCATTTT. V is TRBV19 and J is TRBJ1-5; D uncertain. CDR1 is LNHDA and CDR2 is SQIVND in the germline V gene (reference sequence). This CDR3 region has 15 residues. Trimming stripped 3 bases from V and 3 bases from J, with 12 bases between.

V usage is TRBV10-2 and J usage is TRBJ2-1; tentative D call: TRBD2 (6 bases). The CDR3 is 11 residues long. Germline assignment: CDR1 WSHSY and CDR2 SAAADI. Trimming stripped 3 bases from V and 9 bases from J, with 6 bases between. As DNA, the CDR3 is TGCGCCAGCAGTGAAGCGGGTGAGCAGTTCTTC. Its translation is CASSEAGEQFF.